Listed below are T cell receptor beta chains from one sample, sequenced in a study of cytomegalovirus exposure and HLA in healthy donors. TCRdb's copy holds only in-frame clones and misses some; the assay was immunoSEQ multiplex PCR. This table holds approximately 100,000 clones, 74% found once. Sequencing used PBMCs. These receptors originate from a human donor in good health. Both conserved end residues are part of each CDR3. The D gene is left open where the match is weak. Some rows have no size entry. The others give once, few or many, or a class for an expanded clone.

D gene: TRBD1
J gene: TRBJ1-6
V gene: TRBV2
clone size: .
CDR3 DNA: TGTGCCAGCAGTGAAACAGGGGTTACAAATTCACCCCTCCACTTT
CDR3 protein: CASSETGVTNSPLHF

D gene: .
J gene: TRBJ1-1
V gene: TRBV7-6
clone size: few
CDR3 DNA: TGTGCCAGCACGGCTGGTACGGGGAACACTGAAGCTTTCTTT
CDR3 protein: CASTAGTGNTEAFF

D gene: .
J gene: TRBJ2-2
V gene: TRBV7-2
clone size: few
CDR3 DNA: TGTGCCAGCAGCTTAGCGCGGGCCGGGGAGCTGTTTTTT
CDR3 protein: CASSLARAGELFF

D gene: TRBD2
J gene: TRBJ2-7
V gene: TRBV28
clone size: medium-sized
CDR3 DNA: TGTGCCAGCAGTTCCAAGACTAGCGGGAGGGAAATCCACGAGCAGTACTTC
CDR3 protein: CASSSKTSGREIHEQYF

D gene: .
J gene: TRBJ1-2
V gene: TRBV12-1
clone size: few
CDR3 DNA: TGTGCCAGCAGCCACCCACAAACCCCCCGACTTCGCGGTGGCTACACCTTC
CDR3 protein: CASSHPQTPRLRGGYTF

D gene: TRBD2
J gene: TRBJ2-3
V gene: TRBV28
clone size: once
CDR3 DNA: TGTGCCAGCAGGGGACTAGCGGGAACAGATACGCAGTATTTT
CDR3 protein: CASRGLAGTDTQYF

D gene: TRBD1
J gene: TRBJ2-1
V gene: TRBV15
clone size: few
CDR3 DNA: TGTGCCACCAGCAAAGGGACAGGGATGGACGAGCAGTTCTTC
CDR3 protein: CATSKGTGMDEQFF

D gene: .
J gene: TRBJ1-5
V gene: TRBV6-5
clone size: .
CDR3 DNA: TGTGCCAGCAGTTACTCGCGGGAGCAGCCCCAGCATTTT
CDR3 protein: CASSYSREQPQHF

D gene: .
J gene: TRBJ2-2
V gene: TRBV10-1
clone size: .
CDR3 DNA: TGCGCCAGCAGTGAGTCAGGGGCCGGGGAGCTGTTTTTT
CDR3 protein: CASSESGAGELFF

D gene: .
J gene: TRBJ2-2
V gene: TRBV7-2
clone size: .
CDR3 DNA: TGTGCCAGCAGCTTAACCAGGGGAGGGTTTGGGGTCGGGGAGCTGTTTTTT
CDR3 protein: CASSLTRGGFGVGELFF

D gene: .
J gene: TRBJ1-1
V gene: TRBV28
clone size: .
CDR3 DNA: TGTGCCAGTCGTACGGACAGGAACACTGAAGCTTTCTTT
CDR3 protein: CASRTDRNTEAFF

D gene: .
J gene: TRBJ2-7
V gene: TRBV28
clone size: .
CDR3 DNA: TGTGCCTCTCTGGGTGCGGTCTCCGAGCAGTACTTC
CDR3 protein: CASLGAVSEQYF

D gene: TRBD1
J gene: TRBJ1-2
V gene: TRBV7-2
clone size: .
CDR3 DNA: TGTGCCAGCAGCCCGCCGGGGACAGGGGAAGTACATGGCTACACCTTC
CDR3 protein: CASSPPGTGEVHGYTF

D gene: .
J gene: TRBJ2-5
V gene: TRBV5-1
clone size: .
CDR3 DNA: TGCGCCAGCAGCTTGGGGACTCCGGGGGAGACCCAGTACTTC
CDR3 protein: CASSLGTPGETQYF

D gene: .
J gene: TRBJ1-5
V gene: TRBV9
clone size: .
CDR3 DNA: TGTGCCAGCAGCCCGCAGGGTCTGATGGGTCAGCCCCAGCATTTT
CDR3 protein: CASSPQGLMGQPQHF

D gene: TRBD1
J gene: TRBJ2-7
V gene: TRBV6-5
clone size: few
CDR3 DNA: TGTGCCAGCAACAAACAGGGACAGGGTACCTACGAGCAGTACTTC
CDR3 protein: CASNKQGQGTYEQYF

D gene: .
J gene: TRBJ1-1
V gene: TRBV18
clone size: .
CDR3 DNA: TGTGCCAGCTCACCACCTACGCCGGGGGTGAACACTGAAGCTTTCTTT
CDR3 protein: CASSPPTPGVNTEAFF

D gene: .
J gene: TRBJ1-2
V gene: TRBV15
clone size: few
CDR3 DNA: TGTGCCACCAGCAGAGCCCTTGCGGAGGGCTACACCTTC
CDR3 protein: CATSRALAEGYTF

D gene: .
J gene: TRBJ2-3
V gene: TRBV6-5
clone size: .
CDR3 DNA: TGTGCCAGCAGCCAAGCGGTTCCCACAGATACGCAGTATTTT
CDR3 protein: CASSQAVPTDTQYF

D gene: TRBD1
J gene: TRBJ1-5
V gene: TRBV28
clone size: few
CDR3 DNA: TGTGCCAGCGTCGTAGGACAGGGTATACAGCCCCAGCATTTT
CDR3 protein: CASVVGQGIQPQHF

D gene: TRBD1
J gene: TRBJ2-3
V gene: TRBV5-1
clone size: .
CDR3 DNA: TGCGCCAGCAGCTTAGGACAGGCCACAGATACGCAGTATTTT
CDR3 protein: CASSLGQATDTQYF

D gene: TRBD1
J gene: TRBJ1-3
V gene: TRBV7-9
clone size: few
CDR3 DNA: TGTGCCAGCAGCAATCCGGGACAGTTCGGAAACACCATATATTTT
CDR3 protein: CASSNPGQFGNTIYF

D gene: .
J gene: TRBJ2-5
V gene: TRBV4-3
clone size: .
CDR3 DNA: TGCGCCAGCAGCCAAGGAGTCCACGAGACCCAGTACTTC
CDR3 protein: CASSQGVHETQYF

D gene: .
J gene: TRBJ1-4
V gene: TRBV16
clone size: .
CDR3 DNA: TGTGCCAGCAGCCAATTTCAGGGTGCTGCTGAAAAACTGTTTTTT
CDR3 protein: CASSQFQGAAEKLFF

D gene: .
J gene: TRBJ2-2
V gene: TRBV6-5
clone size: few
CDR3 DNA: .
CDR3 protein: CASSSSTTNTGELFF

D gene: TRBD1
J gene: TRBJ1-3
V gene: TRBV2
clone size: .
CDR3 DNA: TGTGCCAGCACCCTCGGACAGGGGGCAGAAAACACCATATATTTT
CDR3 protein: CASTLGQGAENTIYF

D gene: TRBD1
J gene: TRBJ1-3
V gene: TRBV6-1
clone size: .
CDR3 DNA: TGTGCCAGCAGTGACCAGACAGGGAGGCGCTCTGGAAACACCATATATTTT
CDR3 protein: CASSDQTGRRSGNTIYF

D gene: TRBD2
J gene: TRBJ2-1
V gene: TRBV2
clone size: .
CDR3 DNA: TGTGCCAGCAGTGAGGAAAGCGGGAGAATGAATGAGCAGTTCTTC
CDR3 protein: CASSEESGRMNEQFF

D gene: TRBD1
J gene: TRBJ1-1
V gene: TRBV18
clone size: .
CDR3 DNA: TGTGCCAGCTCACCACAGAAACAGGGGACTGAAGCTTTCTTT
CDR3 protein: CASSPQKQGTEAFF

D gene: .
J gene: TRBJ2-1
V gene: TRBV5-5
clone size: .
CDR3 DNA: TGTGCCAGCAGCTTGGACGCGCCCGCTTATAATGAGCAGTTCTTC
CDR3 protein: CASSLDAPAYNEQFF

D gene: TRBD2
J gene: TRBJ2-2
V gene: TRBV15
clone size: .
CDR3 DNA: TGTGCCACCAGCGGAGGACTAGCGGTGAACACCGGGGAGCTGTTTTTT
CDR3 protein: CATSGGLAVNTGELFF

D gene: .
J gene: TRBJ1-5
V gene: TRBV7-8
clone size: .
CDR3 DNA: TGTGCCAGCAGTCCAGAGGCGGGGAACAATCAGCCCCAGCATTTT
CDR3 protein: CASSPEAGNNQPQHF

D gene: TRBD2
J gene: TRBJ2-1
V gene: TRBV5-5
clone size: once
CDR3 DNA: TGTGCCAGCAACCCCGCGATGGGGACTAGCGGGAGTAGGAATGAGCAGTTCTTC
CDR3 protein: CASNPAMGTSGSRNEQFF

D gene: TRBD1
J gene: TRBJ2-7
V gene: TRBV28
clone size: .
CDR3 DNA: TGTGCCAGCAGCTGGGACAGGGGCAAGACCTACGAGCAGTACTTC
CDR3 protein: CASSWDRGKTYEQYF

D gene: .
J gene: TRBJ2-3
V gene: TRBV5-1
clone size: .
CDR3 DNA: TGCGCCAGCAGCCCGGTGGGGACACTTAGCACAGATACGCAGTATTTT
CDR3 protein: CASSPVGTLSTDTQYF

D gene: TRBD1
J gene: TRBJ2-7
V gene: TRBV5-4
clone size: .
CDR3 DNA: TGTGCCAGCATCGCGACAGGGGGCACCTACGAGCAGTACTTC
CDR3 protein: CASIATGGTYEQYF

D gene: .
J gene: TRBJ1-5
V gene: TRBV4-1
clone size: .
CDR3 DNA: TGCGCCAGCAGCCAAGGAAGGGGTCAGCCCCAGCATTTT
CDR3 protein: CASSQGRGQPQHF

D gene: .
J gene: TRBJ2-7
V gene: TRBV13
clone size: .
CDR3 DNA: TGTGCCAGCAGCCTTACAGGGCCCTACGAGCAGTACTTC
CDR3 protein: CASSLTGPYEQYF

D gene: .
J gene: TRBJ2-3
V gene: TRBV5-8
clone size: .
CDR3 DNA: TGTGCCAGCAGCTTGGCGTCAGATACGCAGTATTTT
CDR3 protein: CASSLASDTQYF

D gene: TRBD2
J gene: TRBJ2-5
V gene: TRBV28
clone size: .
CDR3 DNA: TGTGCCAGCAGTTTGGGAGCTAGCGGGACGCCGGAGACCCAGTACTTC
CDR3 protein: CASSLGASGTPETQYF

D gene: .
J gene: TRBJ1-1
V gene: TRBV6-4
clone size: .
CDR3 DNA: TGTGCCAGCAGTGTAACCCCAACTACAATGAACACTGAAGCTTTCTTT
CDR3 protein: CASSVTPTTMNTEAFF

D gene: TRBD1
J gene: TRBJ1-2
V gene: TRBV27
clone size: few
CDR3 DNA: TGTGCCAGCAGGACAGGGGGCGGCTATGGCTACACCTTC
CDR3 protein: CASRTGGGYGYTF

D gene: TRBD2
J gene: TRBJ2-3
V gene: TRBV19
clone size: .
CDR3 DNA: TGTGCCAGTGGAGGGAGGGCCAGCACAGATACGCAGTATTTT
CDR3 protein: CASGGRASTDTQYF

D gene: .
J gene: TRBJ1-4
V gene: TRBV6-1
clone size: .
CDR3 DNA: TGTGCCAGCCGCCCCGGTTGGGAGGGGTATGAAAAACTGTTTTTT
CDR3 protein: CASRPGWEGYEKLFF